What follows describes a single TCR beta chain. The antigen is unknown. This CDR3 has 18 amino acids. V dropped 5 bases and J dropped 0; count of bases not matched to a gene: 9. Germline loops: CDR1 LNHDA, CDR2 SQIVND (reference sequence). This entry comes from a study of OX40 agonist ivuxolimab in advanced cancers. Profiling relied on immunoSEQ multiplex PCR, and the TCRdb table lists in-frame clones only, not all of them. The sample includes approximately 130,000 clones, 90% of them seen just once. Broader study findings: The study observed clonal expansion of CD4+ and CD8+ blood T cells by week 6 at 0.1 to 3.0 mg/kg.

The TCR sequence derives from an adult with an advanced solid tumor such as melanoma, head and neck, liver or kidney cancer. V usage is TRBV19 and J usage is TRBJ2-5; 13 positions match TRBD2. The starting material was CD4+ or CD8+ T cells sorted from blood, obtained in a trial of the OX40 agonist ivuxolimab. The CDR3 protein is CASSARTSGSLNQETQYF. In nucleotides, the CDR3 is TGTGCCAGTAGTGCGCGGACTAGCGGGAGTTTAAACCAAGAGACCCAGTACTTC.